These 9 T cell receptor beta chains originate from one sample sequenced in a study of T cell responses to AZD1222 COVID-19 vaccine. Data came from immunoSEQ multiplex PCR; TCRdb stores just in-frame clones and leaves some out. The table lists some 130,000 clones, 85% to 90% of them singletons. Sequencing was performed on peripheral blood, taken on day 0 of AZD1222 vaccination. The receptors originated from an adult in good health.

This sequence joins TRBV7-2 and TRBJ1-1; 8 bases map to TRBD1. Trimming cost V 3 bases and J 4 bases; bases outside gene matches: 4. This CDR3 is built from 14 residues. Germline values: CDR1 SGHTA, CDR2 FQGNSA. The CDR3 region is CASSLRQGSTEAFF. In DNA, the CDR3 is TGTGCCAGCAGCTTGAGACAGGGGAGCACTGAAGCTTTCTTT.

This chain links TRBV29-1 with TRBJ1-1; D remains ambiguous. CDR1 is SQVTM, CDR2 ANQGSEA, per germline. The CDR3 consists of 14 residues. V lost 3 bases and J 1 base, leaving 12 bases between the germline ends. As DNA, the CDR3 is TGCAGCGTTGACCCCATTACTTCGAACACTGAAGCTTTCTTT. Its translation: CSVDPITSNTEAFF.

The gene calls are TRBV4-3 and TRBJ2-3, with 8 nucleotides matching TRBD2. Trimming at V came to 3 bases and at J to 1 base, leaving 6 bases not matched to a gene. Germline assignment: CDR1 LGHNA and CDR2 YSLEER. The CDR3 has 16 residues. Here the CDR3 reads CASSHLQTSGTDTQYF. DNA of the CDR3: TGCGCCAGCAGCCATCTACAGACTAGCGGCACAGATACGCAGTATTTT.

The rearrangement links TRBV4-2 to TRBJ2-5, with D perhaps matching TRBD1 (5 bases). With 0 bases removed from V and 5 bases from J, the gap between germline ends came to 10 bases. Per germline, CDR1 LGHNA and CDR2 YNFKEQ. The CDR3 runs to 14 residues. CDR3 sequence reads: CASSQDGPGETQYF. The DNA for the CDR3 is TGTGCCAGCAGCCAAGATGGCCCAGGGGAGACCCAGTACTTC.

This chain joins TRBV5-1 and TRBJ1-1; D gene ambiguous. CDR3 length equals 16 residues. The V gene lost 0 bases and the J gene lost 0 bases, with 12 bases spanning the gap. Germline lookup yields CDR1 SGHRS and CDR2 YFSETQ. The CDR3 region has the DNA TGCGCCAGCAGCTTGGATCCGACATATGTGAACACTGAAGCTTTCTTT. Protein product: CASSLDPTYVNTEAFF.

This clone was detected only once. The V and J genes are TRBV7-2 and TRBJ2-7; the D call may be TRBD1 or TRBD2 (6 bases each). CDR1 is SGHTA, CDR2 FQGNSA, per germline. V was shortened by 1 base and J by 9 bases, with 19 bases between the two germline ends. The CDR3 consists of 15 residues. The CDR3 bases are TGTGCCAGCAGCTTAGTGCGTGGGGGGCGTGAGTGGCAGTACTTC. It specifies CASSLVRGGREWQYF.

The rearrangement joins TRBV28 to TRBJ1-5; tentative D call: TRBD1 (5 bases). Per the germline V gene, CDR1 is MDHEN and CDR2 is SYDVKM. V was trimmed by 8 bases and J by 1 base, leaving 15 bases between them. This CDR3 has 15 residues. CDR3 bases: TGTGCCAGCGGAATGGGGCGTAGGAGCAATCAGCCCCAGCATTTT. Its protein product is CASGMGRRSNQPQHF.

This chain uses TRBV20-1 with TRBJ1-5; possibly TRBD1 for D (6 bases). The CDR3 is made up of 15 amino acids. V was shortened by 3 bases and J by 5 bases, with 17 bases between the two germline ends. Per the germline V gene, CDR1 is DFQATT and CDR2 is SNEGSKA (reference sequence). CDR3 in amino acids: CSASRTVPGDQPQHF. The CDR3 DNA follows: TGCAGTGCTAGTCGGACAGTTCCGGGCGATCAGCCCCAGCATTTT.

The chain employs TRBV6-6 and TRBJ1-2, with TRBD1 identical over 7 bases. This CDR3 spans 14 amino acids. Germline CDR1 and CDR2: MNHNY and SVGAGI (reference sequence). Trimming at V came to 5 bases and at J to 7 bases, leaving 10 bases not matched to a gene. CDR3 in DNA: TGTGCCAGCAGTCACTTAGCCCAGGGGGGTGGCTACACCTTC. This encodes CASSHLAQGGGYTF.